The 13 T cell receptor beta chains given below trace back to one sample, sequenced in a study of shared clonotypes between healthy human individuals. The table came from immunoSEQ multiplex PCR; TCRdb's copy has only in-frame clones and leaves some out. The repertoire consists of about 1.5 million clones, with approximately 98% occurring once and the leading ten covering about 0.4%. Sequenced sample: naive CD4+ T cells sorted from blood. Noted subset: CD45RA+ positively selected. These receptors were obtained from a man younger than 45 in good health.

The V gene is TRBV19, the J gene TRBJ1-2, with TRBD1 as a possible D gene (6 bases). The CDR3 has 13 residues. Germline V gives CDR1 LNHDA, CDR2 SQIVND (reference sequence). The germline V and J ends were trimmed by 3 bases and 7 bases, with 12 bases remaining between them. The CDR3 here is CASSMRTVAGYTF. Written as DNA, the CDR3 is TGTGCCAGTAGTATGCGGACAGTAGCTGGCTACACCTTC.

The chain uses TRBV27 and TRBJ1-1; a weak D match, TRBD1 (5 bases). The CDR3 extends over 15 amino acids. V lost 0 bases and J 5 bases, leaving 13 bases between the germline ends. Germline V gene lookup returns CDR1 MNHEY and CDR2 SMNVEV (reference sequence). CDR3 DNA: TGTGCCAGCAGTTTATCGAGTCAGGGTTGGACTGAAGCTTTCTTT. Translated: CASSLSSQGWTEAFF.

V is TRBV18 and J is TRBJ1-4; unclear D gene. Trimming removed 3 bases from V and 6 bases from J, with 14 bases in between. The CDR3 contains 15 residues. The V gene's germline CDR1 is KGHSH and CDR2 LQKENI. The CDR3 protein is CASSPPGRADEKLFF. Written as DNA, the CDR3 is TGTGCCAGCTCACCGCCCGGAAGGGCAGATGAAAAACTGTTTTTT.

This chain links TRBV19 with TRBJ2-6, with D perhaps matching TRBD1 (6 bases). V was cut by 9 bases and J by 1 base, with 19 bases left in between. The CDR3 contains 17 residues. Germline lookup yields CDR1 LNHDA and CDR2 SQIVND (reference sequence). The CDR3 loop is CARPGHTLESGANVLTF. In nucleotides, the CDR3 is TGTGCCAGACCGGGACACACATTAGAGTCTGGGGCCAACGTCCTGACTTTC.

The chain uses TRBV18 and TRBJ2-1; TRBD2 agrees at 9 bases. The junction had 6 bases not matched to a gene; V was cut back by 3 bases and J by 6 bases. From germline, CDR1 is KGHSH and CDR2 LQKENI. The CDR3 consists of 15 residues. CDR3 coding DNA: TGTGCCAGCTCACCCCGCGAAGCGGGAGGCAATGAGCAGTTCTTC. It translates to CASSPREAGGNEQFF.

The CDR3 region is CASSIEGSRGETQYF. DNA for the CDR3: TGTGCCAGTAGTATAGAGGGAAGTAGAGGCGAGACCCAGTACTTC. V gene TRBV19 combines with J gene TRBJ2-5; D is undetermined. V dropped 0 bases and J dropped 5 bases, with 13 bases sitting between them. Germline CDR1 is LNHDA and CDR2 is SQIVND (reference sequence). The CDR3 runs 15 residues.

The chain carries TRBV9 and TRBJ2-7, with 9 nucleotides matching TRBD2. This CDR3 region has 14 residues. V gave up 4 bases and J gave up 0 bases; unmatched junction bases: 2. The germline V gene encodes CDR1 SGDLS and CDR2 YYNGEE. The CDR3 sequence: CASSISGSSYEQYF. The CDR3 DNA sequence: TGTGCCAGCAGCATTAGCGGGAGCTCCTACGAGCAGTACTTC.

V and J are TRBV18 and TRBJ1-5, with 9 bases that match TRBD1. The V gene's germline CDR1 is KGHSH and CDR2 LQKENI. Germline trimming cut 4 bases from V and 6 bases from J; bases unmatched to any gene: 1. The CDR3 is 13 amino acids. The CDR3, as DNA: TGTGCCAGCTCACAGGGACAGGGTCAGCCCCAGCATTTT. It is translated as CASSQGQGQPQHF.

The CDR3 is CASSPLPQGGETQYF. The CDR3 region has the DNA TGTGCCAGCAGCCCTTTGCCCCAGGGGGGGGAGACCCAGTACTTC. The V call is TRBV2, the J call TRBJ2-5; D assignment may be TRBD1 or TRBD2 (7 bases each). The V gene's germline CDR1 is SNHLY and CDR2 FYNNEI. Trimming cost V 6 bases and J 5 bases, with 19 bases left between them. The CDR3 is 15 amino acids.

This rearrangement joins TRBV14 to TRBJ2-3; 11 bases are a match to TRBD1. V lost 3 bases, J lost 4 bases, and 3 bases stayed unmatched. CDR3 size: 15 residues. The germline gives CDR1 SGHDN, CDR2 FVKESK. The CDR3 here is CASSQDRGPSDTQYF. Here the CDR3 DNA reads TGTGCCAGCAGCCAGGACAGGGGGCCTTCAGATACGCAGTATTTT.

The gene calls are TRBV18 and TRBJ2-1, with 13 nucleotides matching TRBD2. This CDR3 is 16 amino acids long. V lost 6 bases, J lost 8 bases, and 10 bases stayed unmatched. The germline V gene encodes CDR1 KGHSH and CDR2 LQKENI. CDR3 in amino acids: CASSGRLAGGSDEQFF. The CDR3 DNA is TGTGCCAGCTCGGGAAGACTAGCGGGAGGCAGTGATGAGCAGTTCTTC.

The CDR3 loop reads CASSLSGSHDTQYF. CDR3 nucleotide sequence: TGTGCCAGCAGCTTATCAGGGTCCCACGATACGCAGTATTTT. J is TRBJ2-3 and V is TRBV11-3, with a weak D call TRBD1 (5 bases). The CDR3 totals 14 residues. Germline CDR1 and CDR2: SGHNT and YENEEA. V lost 2 bases and J 6 bases, leaving 12 bases between the germline ends. Drawing the rest from reference TRBV11-3 and TRBJ2-3, the complete variable domain is EAGVVQSPRYKIIEKKQPVAFWCNPISGHNTLYWYLQNLGQGPELLIRYENEEAVDDSQLPKDRFSAERLKGVDSTLKIQPAELGDSAVYLCASSLSGSHDTQYFGPGTRLTVL.

This rearrangement joins TRBV6-6 to TRBJ2-7; D remains ambiguous. The CDR3 totals 12 residues. CDR1 and CDR2 (germline): MNHNY, SVGAGI (reference sequence). V lost 6 bases to trimming and J lost 7 bases, with 13 bases between them. CDR3: CASSPAYGEQYF. The DNA of the CDR3 is TGTGCCAGCAGCCCAGCATACGGGGAGCAGTACTTC.